Presented here are 25 T cell receptor beta chains from one specimen sequenced in a study of Tregs in tolerant kidney transplant recipients (dated by TCRdb to between 2017 and 2020). Library method: the immunoSEQ multiplex PCR assay. In its TCRdb copy, this immuneACCESS table keeps in-frame sequences only and misses some clones. Where compared with another copy, unresolved V genes explain less than half of these, and the others have no known cause. This sample is represented by about 56,000 clones; over 70% of them were singletons. The ten largest clones add up to around 5.2% of the sample. The sequenced sample was CD4+ T cells from blood. These receptors came from a human donor in good health.

The chain links TRBV11-2 to TRBJ2-5, with D tentatively TRBD1 or TRBD2 (5 bases each). V dropped 5 bases and J dropped 2 bases, with 12 bases sitting between them. The germline V gene has CDR1 SGHAT and CDR2 FQNNGV. The CDR3 runs 14 residues. The CDR3 spells CASSLGTDQETQYF. Written as DNA, the CDR3 is TGTGCCAGCAGCCTGGGGACCGATCAAGAGACCCAGTACTTC.

The V and J genes are TRBV11-2 and TRBJ1-2; D gene ambiguous. The CDR3 extends over 14 amino acids. Germline lookup yields CDR1 SGHAT and CDR2 FQNNGV. V shed 4 bases and J shed 8 bases, with 17 bases lying between them. The CDR3 loop reads CASSSPVDGEGYTF. DNA of the CDR3: TGTGCCAGCAGCTCGCCCGTGGACGGCGAGGGCTACACCTTC.

The count of this clone is one. This chain links TRBV7-9 with TRBJ2-5; D tentatively reads TRBD1 or TRBD2 (5 bases each). Germline-derived CDR1 and CDR2 are SEHNR and FQNEAQ (reference sequence). Trimming shortened V by 4 bases and J by 0 bases, and 12 bases separated the two germline ends. The CDR3 runs 15 residues. The CDR3 sequence is CASSSGTEYQETQYF. In DNA, the CDR3 is TGTGCCAGCAGCTCCGGGACGGAATACCAAGAGACCCAGTACTTC. Drawing the rest from reference TRBV7-9 and TRBJ2-5, the complete variable domain is DTGVSQNPRHKITKRGQNVTFRCDPISEHNRLYWYRQTLGQGPEFLTYFQNEAQLEKSRLLSDRFSAERPKGSFSTLEIQRTEQGDSAMYLCASSSGTEYQETQYFGPGTRLLVL.

This chain uses TRBV29-1 with TRBJ2-5; 9 positions agree with TRBD1. Germline CDR1 is SQVTM and CDR2 is ANQGSEA. V trimming: 7 bases; J trimming: 5 bases; junction bases outside the gene matches: 2. The length of the CDR3 is 11 residues. The CDR3 protein is CSGDRAETQYF. The CDR3 DNA reads TGCAGCGGGGACAGGGCGGAGACCCAGTACTTC. Full variable domain (rest looked up from reference TRBV29-1 and TRBJ2-5): SAVISQKPSRDICQRGTSLTIQCQVDSQVTMMFWYRQQPGQSLTLIATANQGSEATYESGFVIDKFPISRPNLTFSTLTVSNMSPEDSSIYLCSGDRAETQYFGPGTRLLVL.

The rearrangement uses TRBV19 and TRBJ2-3, with 13 bases aligning to TRBD2. Looked up from germline, CDR1 is LNHDA and CDR2 is SQIVND (reference sequence). The trim removed 4 bases at V and 2 bases at J, leaving 3 bases unmatched. CDR3 length: 16 amino acids. This CDR3 reads CASSTLAGGITDTQYF. The CDR3 DNA sequence: TGTGCCAGTAGTACACTAGCGGGGGGGATCACAGATACGCAGTATTTT.

This chain links TRBV28 with TRBJ1-1, with D possibly TRBD1 on 5 matching bases. Trimming left V 6 bases short and J 7 bases short, with 9 bases between. Germline V gene sequence: CDR1 MDHEN, CDR2 SYDVKM. This CDR3 region has 11 residues. In DNA form, the CDR3 reads TGTGCCAGCAGGGGGACTGGTGAAGCTTTCTTT. This sequence encodes CASRGTGEAFF.

The chain links TRBV7-9 to TRBJ1-1; maybe TRBD1 (5 bases). This CDR3 has 14 amino acids. Germline V lookup: CDR1 SEHNR, CDR2 FQNEAQ (reference sequence). V was clipped by 4 bases and J by 1 base, with 10 bases between them. DNA for the CDR3: TGTGCCAGCAGCTCACTAGACAGGAACACTGAAGCTTTCTTT. It is translated as CASSSLDRNTEAFF. The full variable domain, completed using reference TRBV7-9 and TRBJ1-1, is DTGVSQNPRHKITKRGQNVTFRCDPISEHNRLYWYRQTLGQGPEFLTYFQNEAQLEKSRLLSDRFSAERPKGSFSTLEIQRTEQGDSAMYLCASSSLDRNTEAFFGQGTRLTVV.

This clone showed up just once. The chain combines TRBV19 with TRBJ1-5, with 8 bases lining up with TRBD1. Trimming at V came to 6 bases and at J to 6 bases, leaving 13 bases not matched to a gene. Per germline, CDR1 LNHDA and CDR2 SQIVND (reference sequence). The CDR3 consists of 16 residues. The CDR3 here is CASSPSADRGSQPQHF. In DNA, the CDR3 is TGTGCCAGTAGCCCGTCTGCAGACAGGGGAAGTCAGCCCCAGCATTTT.

This clone showed up just a few times. J is TRBJ2-1 and V is TRBV6-1; D is unclear. V lost 5 bases to trimming and J lost 6 bases, with 11 bases between them. There are 13 residues in the CDR3. The V gene's germline CDR1 is MNHNS and CDR2 SASEGT. CDR3 loop: CASSKTYSNEQFF. The CDR3 DNA reads TGTGCCAGCAGTAAGACTTATTCCAATGAGCAGTTCTTC.

This clone was observed once. This sequence joins TRBV4-2 and TRBJ2-2; 12 bases map to TRBD2. This CDR3 contains 14 residues. The V gene end was trimmed by 0 bases and the J gene end by 14 bases; junction bases not matched to a gene: 4. From germline, CDR1 is LGHNA and CDR2 YNFKEQ. Here the CDR3 DNA reads TGTGCCAGCAGCCAAGATTCTAGCGGGAGGGTACTGTTTTTT. The encoded protein is CASSQDSSGRVLFF.

V gene TRBV11-1 combines with J gene TRBJ2-5, with 7 bases matching TRBD1. V trimming: 4 bases; J trimming: 6 bases; junction bases outside the gene matches: 5. Germline CDR1 and CDR2: SGHAT and FQDESV (reference sequence). The CDR3 has 13 residues. The chain's CDR3 is CASSSQGPKTQYF. In DNA, the CDR3 is TGTGCCAGCAGCTCACAGGGGCCGAAGACCCAGTACTTC.

This chain uses TRBV11-2 with TRBJ1-2; D remains unclear. V dropped 1 base and J dropped 7 bases, with 10 bases sitting between them. The germline V gene has CDR1 SGHAT and CDR2 FQNNGV. This CDR3 is built from 13 residues. This CDR3 reads CASSLAHLAGYTF. Here the CDR3 DNA reads TGTGCCAGCAGCTTAGCGCATCTTGCTGGCTACACCTTC. The full variable domain, rest sourced from reference TRBV11-2 and TRBJ1-2, is EAGVAQSPRYKIIEKRQSVAFWCNPISGHATLYWYQQILGQGPKLLIQFQNNGVVDDSQLPKDRFSAERLKGVDSTLKIQPAKLEDSAVYLCASSLAHLAGYTFGSGTRLTVV.

This sequence joins TRBV5-6 and TRBJ1-2; 10 nucleotides match TRBD1. The CDR3 sequence is 14 residues long. V gave up 2 bases and J gave up 6 bases; unmatched junction bases: 4. CDR1 is SGHDT and CDR2 is YYEEEE in the germline V gene. The CDR3 nucleotides read TGTGCCAGCAGCTTATCCGGGACAGGGGATGGCTACACCTTC. Protein sequence: CASSLSGTGDGYTF.

The chain carries TRBV5-4 and TRBJ2-1; no clear D gene. Germline CDR1 and CDR2: SGHNT and YYREEE (reference sequence). Trimming pared 2 bases from V and 5 bases from J, leaving 14 bases between. CDR3 length: 15 residues. The CDR3 DNA sequence: TGTGCCAGCAGCTTTGCGGTCACGTTGAACAATGAGCAGTTCTTC. Its translation is CASSFAVTLNNEQFF.

J is TRBJ2-7 and V is TRBV27; 9 nucleotides line up with TRBD1. CDR1 and CDR2 (germline): MNHEY, SMNVEV (reference sequence). This CDR3 has 14 residues. V shed 3 bases, J shed 6 bases, and the junction held 6 bases outside the gene matches. The CDR3 protein is CASSFNRGLGEQYF. CDR3 nucleotides: TGTGCCAGCAGTTTTAACAGGGGGCTTGGCGAGCAGTACTTC.

As DNA, the CDR3 is TGTGCCAGCAGTCCGACAGGGCGAGCCACTGAAGCTTTCTTT. Its translation is CASSPTGRATEAFF. This chain connects TRBV6-6 to TRBJ1-1; TRBD1 matches 7 bases. Per the germline V gene, CDR1 is MNHNY and CDR2 is SVGAGI (reference sequence). There are 14 residues in the CDR3. V shed 5 bases, J shed 4 bases, and the junction held 7 bases outside the gene matches.

The J gene is TRBJ1-1, the V gene TRBV29-1, with 8 bases matching TRBD1. Per germline, CDR1 SQVTM and CDR2 ANQGSEA. The CDR3 has 13 amino acids. Germline trimming cut 6 bases from V and 6 bases from J; bases unmatched to any gene: 9. The CDR3 nucleotides read TGCAGCGTATCGGACAGGGTACCCCCTGAAGCTTTCTTT. It encodes CSVSDRVPPEAFF.

This clone was counted only a few times. The J gene is TRBJ2-3, the V gene TRBV4-3, with TRBD2 matching over 9 bases. This CDR3 is built from 16 residues. Trimming took 1 base from V and 5 from J; bases not matched to a gene: 7. Germline-derived CDR1 and CDR2 are LGHNA and YSLEER. The CDR3 reads CASSQGASGGRDTQYF. The CDR3 region has the DNA TGCGCCAGCAGCCAAGGGGCGAGCGGGGGGAGAGATACGCAGTATTTT.

The genes are TRBV7-3 and TRBJ2-3; no reliable D call. The V end lost 0 bases, the J end lost 5 bases, and 15 bases lay between the germline ends. The CDR3 is made up of 16 amino acids. The germline V gene has CDR1 SGHTA and CDR2 FQGTGA. CDR3 sequence reads: CASSLTASRHLDTQYF. DNA of the CDR3: TGTGCCAGCAGCTTAACAGCCTCCCGCCACCTAGATACGCAGTATTTT. The full variable domain, completed using reference TRBV7-3 and TRBJ2-3, is GAGVSQTPSNKVTEKGKYVELRCDPISGHTALYWYRQSLGQGPEFLIYFQGTGAADDSGLPNDRFFAVRPEGSVSTLKIQRTERGDSAVYLCASSLTASRHLDTQYFGPGTRLTVL.

J is TRBJ1-4 and V is TRBV28; no clear D. CDR1 is MDHEN, CDR2 SYDVKM, per germline. V lost 6 bases, J lost 8 bases, and 16 bases lay in between. The CDR3 is made up of 14 amino acids. CDR3 in DNA: TGTGCCAGCAGCTCCATAGAGAGGCGAGAAAAACTGTTTTTT. This codes for CASSSIERREKLFF.

Note on this clone: One junction end disagrees with the germline gene, perhaps due to a read error. The gene calls are TRBV7-9 and TRBJ2-2; 9 positions agree with TRBD2. This CDR3 is built from 15 residues. The germline V gene encodes CDR1 SEHNR and CDR2 FQNEAQ (reference sequence). The CDR3 sequence is CASSASGANPGELFF. The CDR3 DNA is TGTGCCAGCAGCGCTAGCGGGGCGAACCCCGGGGAGCTGTTTTTT.

This chain links TRBV12-5 with TRBJ2-3, with TRBD2 matching over 13 bases. From germline, CDR1 is LGHNT and CDR2 FRNRAP. V shed 5 bases and J 8 bases; nucleotides not matched to a gene: 7. The CDR3 spans 15 residues. The CDR3, as DNA: TGTGCTAGTGGTCCACCGGGACTAGCGGGAAGTACGCAGTATTTT. Its translation is CASGPPGLAGSTQYF.

The chain has TRBV7-6 and TRBJ2-3, with a weak D call TRBD2 (7 bases). The CDR3 spans 17 residues. Germline lookup yields CDR1 SGHVS and CDR2 FNYEAQ. Trimming cost V 5 bases and J 4 bases, with 22 bases left between them. This CDR3 reads CASSPIFMVGGPDTQYF. The CDR3, as DNA: TGTGCCAGCAGCCCAATCTTTATGGTGGGGGGGCCAGATACGCAGTATTTT.

V and J are TRBV11-1 and TRBJ2-2; 7 bases match TRBD1. The CDR3 is 16 amino acids. The junction had 7 bases not matched to a gene; V was cut back by 5 bases and J by 1 base. Germline CDR1 reads SGHAT; CDR2 reads FQDESV (reference sequence). CDR3 region: CASSPWDSVNTGELFF. CDR3 in DNA: TGTGCCAGCAGCCCTTGGGACAGCGTGAACACCGGGGAGCTGTTTTTT.

With respect to this clone: A far larger clone is a single base away, which makes a read error likely. CDR3 sequence reads: CAWRGADRATGELFF. The CDR3 DNA reads as TGTGCCTGGAGGGGCGCGGACAGGGCCACCGGGGAGCTGTTTTTT. The chain combines TRBV30 with TRBJ2-2, with TRBD1 matching over 8 bases. The CDR3 sequence is 15 residues long. CDR1 GTSNPN and CDR2 SVGIG come from the germline V gene (reference sequence). V was pared by 3 bases and J by 4 bases, with 7 bases of the junction left unmatched.